Below, 15 T cell receptor beta chains from the same sample are listed, as sequenced in a study of blood T cells in healthy people across ages. Alongside a J-beta primer mix, a sample-barcoded 5' primer served in a second PCR lasting roughly 6 to 12 cycles. A single record per CDR3 protein comes from TCRdb applying MiXCR to the 5' RACE reads. Found here are more than 650,000 distinct CDR3 sequences, 22% of them singletons; the top ten hold around a fifth. Sequenced input: blood. These TCRs come from a man between 65 and 85 years old in good health.

This clonotype was counted a few times. The genes are TRBV11-2 and TRBJ2-3, with 7 bases that match TRBD2. Germline CDR1 reads SGHAT; CDR2 reads FQNNGV. CDR3 length equals 17 residues. J was trimmed by 0 bases and V by 3 bases; bases with no gene match: 9. CDR3 sequence reads: CASSFVGGPMSTDTQYF. CDR3 sequence (DNA): TGTGCCAGCAGCTTTGTGGGAGGGCCTATGAGCACAGATACGCAGTATTTT.

This clonotype was seen a few times. V is TRBV2 and J is TRBJ2-1, with 7 bases matching TRBD2. Germline V CDR1 and CDR2: SNHLY, FYNNEI. The CDR3 is made up of 14 amino acids. J lost 4 bases, V lost 6 bases, and 6 bases had no gene match. Written as DNA, the CDR3 is TGTGCCAGCAGGGGGACTAACTTGTACAATGAGCAGTTCTTC. Protein product: CASRGTNLYNEQFF.

The chain recombines TRBV11-1 with TRBJ2-1; no reliable D call. The end of the DNA is better explained by TRBJ2-5, so the J call may be wrong. This CDR3 is 16 amino acids long. In germline, CDR1 is SGHAT, CDR2 FQDESV (reference sequence). As DNA, the CDR3 is TGTGCCAGCAGCTTATGGACCAAACGGATCCAAGAGACCCAGTACTTC. This sequence encodes CASSLWTKRIQETQYF.

This chain uses TRBV20-1 with TRBJ2-3, with 11 positions matching TRBD1. The length of the CDR3 is 15 residues. The J segment lost 4 bases and the V segment lost 5 bases, leaving 8 bases of the junction unmatched. The V gene's germline CDR1 is DFQATT and CDR2 SNEGSKA (reference sequence). The CDR3 DNA reads TGCAGTGCTCGCAGGGGACAGGGGGTTGCAGATACGCAGTATTTT. Amino acid sequence: CSARRGQGVADTQYF.

The J gene is TRBJ2-3, the V gene TRBV4-3, with D tentatively TRBD2 (6 bases). The V gene lost 5 bases and the J gene lost 1 base, with 13 bases spanning the gap. Germline-derived CDR1 and CDR2 are LGHNA and YSLEER. CDR3 length: 15 amino acids. CDR3 nucleotide sequence: TGCGCCAGCAGCTCCTCCGGGACTGGCACAGATACGCAGTATTTT. Amino acids: CASSSSGTGTDTQYF.

The chain links TRBV29-1 to TRBJ1-2; TRBD1 matches 9 bases. This CDR3 region has 14 residues. From germline, CDR1 is SQVTM and CDR2 ANQGSEA. The ends lost 5 bases at V and 7 bases at J; junction bases unmatched: 11. The CDR3 DNA reads as TGCAGCGTTCCAAAGGAACAGGGGGCAAGTGGCTACACCTTC. Its protein product is CSVPKEQGASGYTF.

This chain uses TRBV5-6 with TRBJ2-4, with D possibly TRBD2 on 5 matching bases. CDR3 length equals 13 residues. CDR1 SGHDT and CDR2 YYEEEE come from the germline V gene. The V gene lost 0 bases and the J gene lost 8 bases, with 9 bases spanning the gap. The DNA for the CDR3 is TGTGCCAGCAGCTTGGGTCTAGCAGACATTCAGTACTTC. The encoded protein is CASSLGLADIQYF.

This clonotype appeared a few times. The gene calls are TRBV6-1 and TRBJ2-5, with 10 positions matching TRBD2. The DNA end is a closer match to TRBJ2-1, so the J assignment may be wrong. The CDR3 has 14 residues. The germline V gene encodes CDR1 MNHNS and CDR2 SASEGT. The CDR3 DNA follows: TGTGCCAGCATATCTAGCGGGGGCTACAATGAGCAGTTCTTC. Residues: CASISSGGYNEQFF.

V is TRBV20-1 and J is TRBJ2-2; D unclear. V was cut by 4 bases and J by 1 base, with 13 bases left in between. The CDR3 loop spans 15 amino acids. Germline-derived CDR1 and CDR2 are DFQATT and SNEGSKA (reference sequence). CDR3 in amino acids: CSAKPPGRNTGELFF. DNA for the CDR3: TGCAGTGCTAAGCCACCAGGACGGAACACCGGGGAGCTGTTTTTT.

This clonotype has just a few counts. Written as DNA, the CDR3 is TGTGCCAGCAGTTTCGGGACAGCCTACACAGATACGCAGTATTTT. Encoded protein: CASSFGTAYTDTQYF. This chain uses TRBV12-3 or TRBV12-4 with TRBJ2-3, with TRBD1 matching 7 bases. Trimming took 3 bases from V and 2 from J; bases not matched to a gene: 5. This CDR3 spans 15 amino acids.

As concerns this clonotype: A much larger clone sits a single nucleotide away, making a read error possible. In nucleotides, the CDR3 is TGTGCCACCAGTGACTCGCGGGGCGGCTCCAATCAGCCCCAGCATTTT. It translates to CATSDSRGGSNQPQHF. The gene calls are TRBV24-1 and TRBJ1-5; a weak D match, TRBD1 (5 bases). This CDR3 contains 16 residues. Trimming cost V 4 bases and J 3 bases, with 15 bases left between them. CDR1 is KGHDR and CDR2 is SFDVKD in the germline V gene.

Many counts were recorded for this clonotype. The chain has TRBV10-3 and TRBJ2-5, with TRBD1 as a possible D gene (6 bases). Germline V lookup: CDR1 ENHRY, CDR2 SYGVKD. The CDR3 has 15 amino acids. V was trimmed by 2 bases and J by 5 bases, leaving 15 bases between them. In DNA form, the CDR3 reads TGTGCCATCAGTGAGCACACACAGGGCGGGGAGACCCAGTACTTC. This gives the protein CAISEHTQGGETQYF.

This clonotype was seen more than once but under ten times. This sequence joins TRBV6-6 and TRBJ1-1; D remains unclear. The CDR3 extends over 13 amino acids. Germline V gene lookup returns CDR1 MNHNY and CDR2 SVGAGI (reference sequence). The ends were cut back, 0 bases at V and 4 bases at J, with 6 bases in the middle. The CDR3 region is CASSYSPATEAFF. CDR3 sequence (DNA): TGTGCCAGCAGTTACTCGCCAGCCACTGAAGCTTTCTTT.

This chain joins TRBV6-6 and TRBJ2-7; a possible D gene is TRBD1 (5 bases). The CDR3 is 13 amino acids. The V gene lost 2 bases and the J gene lost 6 bases, with 11 bases spanning the gap. Germline V gene lookup returns CDR1 MNHNY and CDR2 SVGAGI (reference sequence). CDR3 region: CASSYSPGFEQYF. CDR3 sequence (DNA): TGTGCCAGCAGTTACAGCCCAGGGTTCGAGCAGTACTTC.

The rearrangement joins TRBV12-3 or TRBV12-4 to TRBJ1-4; D gene unclear. The CDR3 extends over 14 amino acids. Trimming removed 3 bases at V and 8 bases at J, with 13 bases between. CDR3 bases: TGTGCCAGCAGTTTGATCAGGCCCGGGGAAAAACTGTTTTTT. Protein sequence: CASSLIRPGEKLFF.